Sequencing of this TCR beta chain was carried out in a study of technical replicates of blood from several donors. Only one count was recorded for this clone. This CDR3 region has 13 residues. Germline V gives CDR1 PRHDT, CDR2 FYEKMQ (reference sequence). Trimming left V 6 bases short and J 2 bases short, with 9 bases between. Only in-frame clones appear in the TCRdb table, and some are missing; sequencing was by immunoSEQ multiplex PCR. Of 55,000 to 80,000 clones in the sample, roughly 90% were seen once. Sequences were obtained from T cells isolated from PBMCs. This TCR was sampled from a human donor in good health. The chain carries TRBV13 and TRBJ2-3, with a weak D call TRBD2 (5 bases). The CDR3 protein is CASREGTTDTQYF. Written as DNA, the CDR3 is TGTGCCAGCAGAGAGGGAACCACAGATACGCAGTATTTT.